This entry lists 21 T cell receptor beta chains sequenced from one sample in a study of blood T cells in healthy people across ages. Then a second PCR, running roughly 7 to 11 cycles, was carried out with a sample-barcoded 5' primer and a J-beta primer mix. TCRdb redid the calling of the 5' RACE reads with MiXCR, one entry per CDR3 protein. The sample includes roughly 800,000 distinct CDR3 sequences, more than 20% of them seen just once. These records were also assigned to another study, of T cells of mothers and their children.

Sequences were obtained from blood. Receptors originate from a boy younger than 18 in good health.

In this sample, this clonotype turned up a few times. The chain is built from TRBV12-3 or TRBV12-4 and TRBJ2-5; TRBD1 might be the D (5 bases). V shed 5 bases and J shed 0 bases, with 10 bases lying between them. CDR3 size: 14 residues. Here the CDR3 DNA reads TGTGCCAGCAGTCCGAGGACACACCAAGAGACCCAGTACTTC. Amino acid sequence: CASSPRTHQETQYF.

The chain joins TRBV4-2 to TRBJ1-1, with 7 bases matching TRBD1. The CDR3 covers 15 residues. Unmatched junction bases numbered 8, after V lost 1 base and J lost 6 bases. Germline values: CDR1 LGHNA, CDR2 YNFKEQ. The CDR3 DNA follows: TGTGCCAGCAGCCAAGTGAAGGGGGCAAATTCTGAAGCTTTCTTT. Translation gives CASSQVKGANSEAFF.

This clonotype was found a few times. The chain employs TRBV20-1 and TRBJ2-5, with unresolved D. V dropped 6 bases and J dropped 5 bases, with 13 bases sitting between them. Germline V gene lookup returns CDR1 DFQATT and CDR2 SNEGSKA (reference sequence). The CDR3 has 12 amino acids. The CDR3 protein is CSARITRETQYF. The CDR3 bases are TGCAGTGCAAGAATCACTCGCGAGACCCAGTACTTC.

The chain links TRBV5-1 to TRBJ2-7; 9 bases agree with TRBD1. Trimming at V came to 3 bases and at J to 2 bases, leaving 9 bases not matched to a gene. This CDR3 contains 16 residues. Germline CDR1 and CDR2: SGHRS and YFSETQ. CDR3 in DNA: TGCGCCAGCAGCTCCCGACGGGACAGGGCACCCTACGAGCAGTACTTC. Its protein is CASSSRRDRAPYEQYF.

The chain couples TRBV7-2 to TRBJ2-7; D possibly corresponds to TRBD1 (6 bases). Looked up from germline, CDR1 is SGHTA and CDR2 is FQGNSA. CDR3 size: 12 residues. V lost 5 bases, J lost 5 bases, and 10 bases lay in between. CDR3 sequence (DNA): TGTGCCAGCAGCGCCGGGACAAACGAGCAGTACTTC. It yields the protein CASSAGTNEQYF.

To note about this clonotype: The junction does not match germline at one end; this may be a read error. V is TRBV15 and J is TRBJ2-3, with D perhaps assigned TRBD1 or TRBD2 (6 bases each). Germline lookup yields CDR1 LNHNV and CDR2 YYDKDF (reference sequence). This CDR3 spans 19 amino acids. CDR3 amino acids: CATSRKRAAGGLSTDTQYF. CDR3 DNA: TGTGCCACCAGCAGAAAGAGGGCGGCCGGGGGCCTAAGCACAGATACGCAGTACTTT.

The chain is built from TRBV28 and TRBJ1-1; weak D call: TRBD1 (6 bases). CDR3 length: 13 residues. V gave up 3 bases and J gave up 8 bases, with 13 bases separating them. The V gene's germline CDR1 is MDHEN and CDR2 SYDVKM. The CDR3 sequence is CASSFAGAMEAFF. In DNA, the CDR3 is TGTGCCAGCAGTTTTGCGGGGGCGATGGAAGCTTTCTTT.

The chain links TRBV29-1 to TRBJ2-7, with D tentatively TRBD2 (6 bases). Germline loops: CDR1 SQVTM, CDR2 ANQGSEA. V lost 5 bases and J lost 6, with 23 bases in between. The CDR3 loop spans 15 amino acids. The CDR3 region has the DNA TGCAGCGTTCGATTTGCGACTGGCGGGGCTCTCGAGCAGTACTTC. Translated: CSVRFATGGALEQYF.

V usage is TRBV3-1 and J usage is TRBJ2-5, with no clear D. CDR1 LGHDT and CDR2 YNNKEL come from the germline V gene (reference sequence). Trimming stripped 2 bases from V and 1 base from J, with 5 bases between. The length of the CDR3 is 13 residues. The CDR3 coding sequence is TGTGCCAGCAGCCAAATGCCCCAAGAGACCCAGTACTTC. Protein: CASSQMPQETQYF.

This clonotype was detected only a few times. The chain employs TRBV28 and TRBJ1-2, with unresolved D. The length of the CDR3 is 11 residues. Germline CDR1 and CDR2: MDHEN and SYDVKM. CDR3 amino acids: CASWATFGYTF. The CDR3 bases are TGTGCATCGTGGGCCACCTTCGGCTACACCTTC.

This clonotype was seen at least ten times. The J gene is TRBJ2-5, the V gene TRBV24-1; D might be TRBD1 (6 bases). This CDR3 has 16 amino acids. Germline CDR1 is KGHDR and CDR2 is SFDVKD. V was cut by 1 base and J by 5 bases, with 16 bases left in between. The CDR3 region has the DNA TGTGCCACCAGTGATTTCATTCGCGAGGGACATGAGACCCAGTACTTC. It encodes CATSDFIREGHETQYF.

The genes are TRBV12-3 or TRBV12-4 and TRBJ2-2; a possible D gene is TRBD1 (6 bases). This CDR3 has 15 amino acids. Trimming took off 6 bases at V and 5 bases at J, with 16 bases between the two ends. The CDR3 nucleotides read TGTGCCAGCAGCAACAGGGTAAAGCGAACCGGGGAGCTGTTTTTT. Protein product: CASSNRVKRTGELFF.

This sequence joins TRBV7-9 and TRBJ1-1; weak D call: TRBD1 (6 bases). This CDR3 has 14 amino acids. V dropped 5 bases and J dropped 6 bases, with 16 bases sitting between them. Germline V lookup: CDR1 SEHNR, CDR2 FQNEAQ (reference sequence). The CDR3 region has the DNA TGTGCCAGCAGCCATCCAACACAGGGTCCTGAAGCTTTCTTT. Amino acids: CASSHPTQGPEAFF.

Concerning this clonotype: This may come from a read error, since a much larger clone is one base off. This chain uses TRBV6-6 with TRBJ2-7; D call uncertain. In germline, CDR1 is MNHNY, CDR2 SVGAGI (reference sequence). V was pared by 5 bases and J by 2 bases, with 4 bases between. This CDR3 has 11 amino acids. The CDR3 DNA follows: TGTGCCAGCAGTAAAACCTACGAGCAGTACTTC. This encodes CASSKTYEQYF.

V usage is TRBV18 and J usage is TRBJ1-1, with no clear D. The CDR3 extends over 14 amino acids. The V end was cut by 3 bases, the J end by 1 base, with 9 bases between. The germline V gene encodes CDR1 KGHSH and CDR2 LQKENI. CDR3 residues: CASSPGGWNTEAFF. The DNA for the CDR3 is TGTGCCAGCTCACCCGGAGGATGGAACACTGAAGCTTTCTTT.

This rearrangement joins TRBV7-2 to TRBJ1-5; possible D gene TRBD1, 5 bases. Germline V lookup: CDR1 SGHTA, CDR2 FQGNSA. This CDR3 comprises 15 residues. The V gene lost 1 base and the J gene lost 4 bases, with 11 bases spanning the gap. As DNA, the CDR3 is TGTGCCAGCAGCTTAGATGGGACGGTGAATCAGCCCCAGCATTTT. This codes for CASSLDGTVNQPQHF.

This clonotype was counted only a few times. The V gene is TRBV7-2, the J gene TRBJ2-5; 11 nucleotides match TRBD2. The end of the DNA fits TRBJ2-7 better, so the J call may be wrong. The CDR3 has 16 residues. CDR1 and CDR2 from the germline V gene are SGHTA and FQGNSA. CDR3 residues: CASSPPGTSGPYEQYF. CDR3 nucleotide sequence: TGTGCCAGCAGCCCACCGGGGACTAGCGGCCCCTACGAGCAGTACTTC.

CDR3 in amino acids: CASSHHHVETGKNYGYTF. For the CDR3, the DNA is TGTGCCAGCAGCCACCATCATGTCGAGACAGGGAAGAACTATGGCTACACCTTC. V and J are TRBV3-1 and TRBJ1-2; 7 bases match TRBD1. Germline CDR1 LGHDT, CDR2 YNNKEL (reference sequence). CDR3 size: 18 residues. Trimming removed 3 bases from V and 2 bases from J; junction bases left unmatched: 15.

This clonotype was counted a few times. This chain links TRBV20-1 with TRBJ2-3, with 8 positions matching TRBD2. V gave up 1 base and J gave up 6 bases; unmatched junction bases: 12. The CDR3 loop spans 16 amino acids. Germline CDR1 DFQATT, CDR2 SNEGSKA (reference sequence). For the CDR3, the DNA is TGCAGTGCTAGAGTCTTTTTCGGGGGGGCCTCTGATACGCAGTATTTT. Translated, it gives CSARVFFGGASDTQYF.

This clonotype appeared a few times. The chain joins TRBV5-1 to TRBJ1-2; D is uncertain. The V gene's germline CDR1 is SGHRS and CDR2 YFSETQ. CDR3 length: 13 residues. V was shortened by 3 bases and J by 3 bases, with 9 bases between the two germline ends. The CDR3 nucleotides read TGCGCCAGCAGCTCGGAGGGTGACTATGGCTACACCTTC. Protein: CASSSEGDYGYTF.

The V and J genes are TRBV20-1 and TRBJ1-1; 7 nucleotides match TRBD1. This CDR3 has 16 residues. V shed 0 bases, J shed 0 bases, and the junction held 7 bases outside the gene matches. CDR1 DFQATT and CDR2 SNEGSKA come from the germline V gene (reference sequence). CDR3 nucleotide sequence: TGCAGTGCTAGAGATGGAGAGGGACAGCTGAACACTGAAGCTTTCTTT. Translated: CSARDGEGQLNTEAFF.